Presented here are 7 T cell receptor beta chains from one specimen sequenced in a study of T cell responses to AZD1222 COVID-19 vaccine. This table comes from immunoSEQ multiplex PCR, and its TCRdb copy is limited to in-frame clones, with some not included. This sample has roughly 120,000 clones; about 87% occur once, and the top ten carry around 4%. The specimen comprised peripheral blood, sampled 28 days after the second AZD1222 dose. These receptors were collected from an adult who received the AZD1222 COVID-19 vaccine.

The CDR3 DNA sequence: TGTGCCAGCTCACCGAATAGAATGGACTACGAGCAGTACTTC. The encoded protein is CASSPNRMDYEQYF. The V gene is TRBV18, the J gene TRBJ2-7; D unresolved. Trimming removed 3 bases at V and 3 bases at J, with 12 bases between. CDR1 and CDR2 from the germline V gene are KGHSH and LQKENI. The CDR3 consists of 14 residues.

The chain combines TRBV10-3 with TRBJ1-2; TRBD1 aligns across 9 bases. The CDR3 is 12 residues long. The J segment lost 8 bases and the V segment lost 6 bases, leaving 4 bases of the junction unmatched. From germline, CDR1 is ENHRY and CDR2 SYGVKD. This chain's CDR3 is CAIRRDREGYTF. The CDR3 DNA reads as TGTGCCATCAGAAGGGACAGGGAAGGCTACACCTTC.

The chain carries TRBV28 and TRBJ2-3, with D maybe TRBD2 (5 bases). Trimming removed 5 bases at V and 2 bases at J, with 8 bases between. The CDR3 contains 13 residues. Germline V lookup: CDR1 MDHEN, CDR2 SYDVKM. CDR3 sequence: CASSKLDTDTQYF. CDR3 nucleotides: TGTGCCAGCAGTAAACTAGACACAGATACGCAGTATTTT.

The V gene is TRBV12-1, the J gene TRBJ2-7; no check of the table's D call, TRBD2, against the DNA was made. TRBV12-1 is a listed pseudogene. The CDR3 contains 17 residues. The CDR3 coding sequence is TGTGCCAGCAGCTTTGGATTAGCGGGAAGTCACTCCTACGAGCAGTACTTC. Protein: CASSFGLAGSHSYEQYF.

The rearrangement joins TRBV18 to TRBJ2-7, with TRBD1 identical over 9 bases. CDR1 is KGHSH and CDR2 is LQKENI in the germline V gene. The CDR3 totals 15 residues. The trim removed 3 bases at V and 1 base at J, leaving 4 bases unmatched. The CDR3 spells CASSPGQGISYEQYF. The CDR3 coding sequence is TGTGCCAGCTCACCGGGACAGGGAATTTCCTACGAGCAGTACTTC. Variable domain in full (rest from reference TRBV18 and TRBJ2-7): NAGVMQNPRHLVRRRGQEARLRCSPMKGHSHVYWYRQLPEEGLKFMVYLQKENIIDESGMPKERFSAEFPKEGPSILRIQQVVRGDSAAYFCASSPGQGISYEQYFGPGTRLTVT.

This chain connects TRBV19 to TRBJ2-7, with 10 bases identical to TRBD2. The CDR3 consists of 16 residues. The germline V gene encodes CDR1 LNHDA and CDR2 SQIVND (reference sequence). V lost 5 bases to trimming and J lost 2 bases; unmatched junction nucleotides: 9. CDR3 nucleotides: TGTGCCAGTAGTTCCCCTAGCGGGGGTCTTCCCTACGAGCAGTACTTC. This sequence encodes CASSSPSGGLPYEQYF. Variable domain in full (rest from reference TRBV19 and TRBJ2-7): DGGITQSPKYLFRKEGQNVTLSCEQNLNHDAMYWYRQDPGQGLRLIYYSQIVNDFQKGDIAEGYSVSREKKESFPLTVTSAQKNPTAFYLCASSSPSGGLPYEQYFGPGTRLTVT.

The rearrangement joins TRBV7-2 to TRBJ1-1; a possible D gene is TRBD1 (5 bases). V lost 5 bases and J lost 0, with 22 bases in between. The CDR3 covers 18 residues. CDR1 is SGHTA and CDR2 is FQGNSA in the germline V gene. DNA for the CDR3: TGTGCCAGCAGCCGCAACGCGGGGCTCAGGCAGTTGAACACTGAAGCTTTCTTT. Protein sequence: CASSRNAGLRQLNTEAFF.